This T cell receptor (beta chain) was sequenced in a study of T cells after yellow fever vaccination. Study-level background: SMART-Seq v4 Ultra Low Input prepared libraries from low-cell fractions. Whole-study results and caveats: In FACS-sorted repertoires, abundant clonotypes from the bulk population could appear as contaminants. Post-booster repertoires contained most primary-vaccination clones again (96% CD4, around 88% CD8).

This clonotype was seen at least ten times. Antigen: not known. 5'RACE template switching generated TCR cDNA, adding a universal primer site and UMIs. From the 5' RACE reads, TCRdb called clonotypes with MiXCR, one entry per CDR3 protein. The sample has around 46,000 distinct CDR3 sequences; roughly 7.4% are singletons. This CDR3 region has 15 residues. The V gene's germline CDR1 is MGHRA and CDR2 YSYEKL. Trimming removed 4 bases from V and 2 bases from J; junction bases left unmatched: 5. The sample in question was CD8+ T cells sorted from PBMCs, obtained roughly 14 days after the first yellow fever vaccination. This chain links TRBV4-1 with TRBJ2-7; 10 bases agree with TRBD2. The clonotype was recovered from a man aged 18 to 29 who received the YFV17D yellow fever vaccine. CDR3 loop: CASSRLAGVTYEQYF. CDR3 bases: TGCGCCAGCAGCCGGCTAGCGGGGGTCACCTACGAGCAGTACTTC.